The sequence of this T cell receptor beta chain was determined in a study of OX40 agonist ivuxolimab in advanced cancers. Sequencing was performed with immunoSEQ multiplex PCR; in TCRdb, only in-frame clones are kept and a portion is missing. The sample has 31,000 or so clones; about 88% are singletons. The CDR3 has 15 residues. Trimming removed 5 bases from V and 3 bases from J; junction bases left unmatched: 8. CDR1 and CDR2 (germline): SEHNR, FQNEAQ (reference sequence). V gene TRBV7-9 combines with J gene TRBJ2-7, with TRBD1 matching 9 bases. This specimen was CD4+ or CD8+ T cells sorted from blood, taken in a trial of the OX40 agonist ivuxolimab. The TCR originated in an adult with an advanced solid tumor such as melanoma, head and neck, liver or kidney cancer. CDR3 amino acids: CASSQRGQGRYEQYF. The CDR3 DNA is TGTGCCAGCAGCCAGAGGGGACAGGGCCGCTACGAGCAGTACTTC.